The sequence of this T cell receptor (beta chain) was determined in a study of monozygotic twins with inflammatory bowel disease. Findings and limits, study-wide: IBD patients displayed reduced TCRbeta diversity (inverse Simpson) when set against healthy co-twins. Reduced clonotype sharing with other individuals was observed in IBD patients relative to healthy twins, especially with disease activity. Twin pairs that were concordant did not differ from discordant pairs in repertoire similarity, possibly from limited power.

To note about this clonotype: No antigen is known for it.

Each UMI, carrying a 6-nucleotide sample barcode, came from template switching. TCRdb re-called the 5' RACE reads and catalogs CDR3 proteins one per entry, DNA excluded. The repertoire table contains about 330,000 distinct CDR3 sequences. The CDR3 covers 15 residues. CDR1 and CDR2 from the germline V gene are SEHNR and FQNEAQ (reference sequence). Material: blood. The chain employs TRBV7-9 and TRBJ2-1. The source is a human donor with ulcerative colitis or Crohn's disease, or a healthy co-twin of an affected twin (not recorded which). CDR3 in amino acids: CASNLPTVEANEQFF.